The clone carrying this T cell receptor beta chain appeared a few times. Its cognate antigen is unknown. Trimming cost V 3 bases and J 3 bases; bases outside gene matches: 6. The germline CDR1 and CDR2 sequences are KGHDR and SFDVKD. This CDR3 has 17 amino acids. Preparation of TCR beta libraries was done by quantitative 5'-RACE with molecular barcodes. TCRdb itself ran the 5' RACE reads through MiXCR, one entry per CDR3 protein. The sample carries almost 250,000 distinct CDR3 sequences, roughly 32% recorded once. This entry belongs to a study of CD8 T cells in ankylosing spondylitis. Regarding the study as a whole: Made up of about eight highly homologous variants, a TCR beta motif appeared characteristic of ankylosing spondylitis blood. Enrichment of disease-linked clones was reportedly significant in matched ankylosing spondylitis synovial fluid. Peripheral blood samples showed relatively rare disease-linked clones, and these clones were CD8+.

This rearrangement joins TRBV24-1 to TRBJ2-2; 10 nucleotides agree with TRBD2. The receptor comes from a male donor with ankylosing spondylitis or in good health (not recorded which). Sequenced: blood, either unsorted or a sorted T cell fraction (not recorded which). CDR3 sequence: CATSDARLAGDTGELFF. CDR3 nucleotides: TGTGCCACCAGTGATGCGCGGCTAGCGGGGGACACCGGGGAGCTGTTTTTT.